These T cell receptor beta chains were read from a single sample in a study of Graves' ophthalmopathy and Graves' hyperthyroidism. Each CDR3 protein is one row after TCRdb ran MiXCR on the multiplex PCR reads. The data hold more than 300,000 distinct CDR3 sequences, with about 16% observed a single time. Material: peripheral blood. Receptor source: a woman under 30 with stable Graves' hyperthyroidism. CDR3s include the opening cysteine and the closing phenylalanine or tryptophan.

j_call v_call cdr3_length cdr3_aa
TRBJ2-7 TRBV15 14 CATSSSAGQDEQYF
TRBJ1-5 TRBV25-1 15 CASSPSGASNQPQHF
TRBJ2-5 TRBV7-9 14 CASSSQQYQETQYF
TRBJ1-1 TRBV29-1 13 CSAFTQTDTEAFF
TRBJ2-5 TRBV27 12 CASSLGVGTQYF
TRBJ2-5 TRBV6-1 12 CASTPGQETQYF
TRBJ2-7 TRBV6-2/TRBV6-3 15 CANSYLRTGGYEQYF
TRBJ2-2 TRBV27 13 CASSWGAAGELFF
TRBJ1-1 TRBV25-1 11 CASSEGAGAFF
TRBJ1-5 TRBV2 14 CASSSGTSNQPQHF
TRBJ2-5 TRBV29-1 13 CSASTGGLETQYF
TRBJ2-5 TRBV5-1 15 CASSLSGARQETQYF
TRBJ2-2 TRBV5-1 17 CASSLVGEPANTGELFF
TRBJ1-1 TRBV12-3/TRBV12-4 14 CASSPTSVNTEAFF
TRBJ1-1 TRBV12-3/TRBV12-4 12 CASSPTRELAFF
TRBJ2-4 TRBV19 14 CASSIDSRPNIKYF
TRBJ1-1 TRBV3-1 13 CASSQRENTEAFF
TRBJ1-2 TRBV11-2 14 CASSLLEAGGGYTF
TRBJ2-7 TRBV29-1 14 CSVLLSGHTYEQYF
TRBJ2-2 TRBV6-1 15 CASSEAASHSGELFF
TRBJ1-3 TRBV7-2 14 CASSEQGTGNTIYF
TRBJ1-1 TRBV6-2/TRBV6-3 15 CASNAGGALMVEAFF
TRBJ2-4 TRBV4-1 14 CASSQVGVGNIKYF
TRBJ1-5 TRBV15 15 CATSRGGGGEQPQHF
TRBJ2-5 TRBV7-2 17 CASSFGLAGVRQETKYF
TRBJ1-1 TRBV5-4 16 CASSLGAGGPATEAFF
TRBJ1-1 TRBV28 14 CASSLAGYTTEAFF
TRBJ1-5 TRBV7-2 14 CASSFSPGGQPQHF
TRBJ1-5 TRBV6-1 12 CASSATTGGKHF
TRBJ1-3 TRBV6-2/TRBV6-3 16 CASKEAGRNSGNTIYF
TRBJ1-6 TRBV12-3/TRBV12-4 13 CASTHTGMDPLHF
TRBJ2-7 TRBV18 13 CASSPGTPNEQYF
TRBJ1-2 TRBV11-2 14 CASSPSTGTYGYTF
TRBJ1-1 TRBV20-1 13 CSARPGTAGGAFF
TRBJ1-5 TRBV5-5 14 CASSLFHSYQPQHF
TRBJ1-5 TRBV6-1 17 CASSEALGQRSNQPQHF
TRBJ1-1 TRBV24-1 14 CATRKTGADTEAFF
TRBJ1-1 TRBV12-3/TRBV12-4 13 CASSFSVSTEAFF
TRBJ2-4 TRBV5-1 16 CASSLGTGVSKNIQYF
TRBJ2-5 TRBV2 16 CASSADVSRGQETQYF
TRBJ1-1 TRBV6-1 15 CASSGGSAGNTEAFF
TRBJ2-5 TRBV6-2/TRBV6-3 15 CASSYSGREQETQYF
TRBJ2-7 TRBV6-1 14 CASTEGDRPYEQYF
TRBJ1-1 TRBV5-1 15 CASSSRGRGNTEAFF
TRBJ1-2 TRBV18 16 CASSPDAAGGGVGYTF
TRBJ1-2 TRBV27 14 CASSLLPGPYGYTF
TRBJ1-3 TRBV20-1 14 CSAQGPGSGNTIYF
TRBJ1-6 TRBV6-1 14 CASSESPGTNALHF